This T cell receptor (beta chain) was sequenced in a study of blood T cell repertoires in COVID-19. Study-level background: Nucleic acid was either cDNA or gDNA, and it came from T cells, B-cell-depleted T cells, or PBMCs.

Enrollees, 18 to 89 years old, lived in 24 US areas. In assigning cohorts, the study relied on participant-reported clinical history. In the authors' workflow: Cell counts per sample came from amplifying reference gene primers. This table comes from immunoSEQ multiplex PCR, and its TCRdb copy is limited to in-frame clones, with some not included. The DNA was the basis for D and trimming; V, J and clone size are from that table. Of roughly 250,000 clones in the sample, around 86% were seen once. In germline, CDR1 is SGHTA, CDR2 FQGNSA. With 2 bases clipped from V and 2 bases from J, the junction kept 10 bases outside the gene matches. There are 18 residues in the CDR3.

The rearrangement uses TRBV7-2 and TRBJ2-3; the match to TRBD1 covers 10 bases. The TCR sequence derives from a woman aged 45-59 years who had recovered from COVID-19. The sample taken for sequencing was PBMCs or T cells enriched from blood (not recorded which). CDR3 sequence: CASSLLGQGRATTDTQYF. The CDR3 coding sequence is TGTGCCAGCAGCTTATTGGGACAGGGGCGGGCCACCACAGATACGCAGTATTTT.